One sample yielded the 12 T cell receptor beta chains listed below, sequenced in a study of vaccination effects on CD4 cells after COVID-19. Only in-frame clones appear in the TCRdb table, and some are missing; sequencing was by immunoSEQ multiplex PCR. Among tens of thousands of clones listed, roughly four fifths were seen once. CD4+ T cells specific for antigen were expanded with viral peptide pools by the ViraFEST assay before sequencing. It was after 10 days of culture that CD4+ T cells were isolated. The person had a PCR-confirmed SARS-CoV-2 infection during March to December 2020. The antigens for these receptors are not known. This specimen was CD4+ T cells from PBMCs cultured with SARS-CoV-2 spike peptides, taken before COVID-19 vaccination. The receptors originated from a human donor who had a prior SARS-CoV-2 infection.

The V call is TRBV11-2, the J call TRBJ1-2; D possibly corresponds to TRBD1 (5 bases). V lost 5 bases, J lost 0 bases, and 13 bases lay in between. Per the germline V gene, CDR1 is SGHAT and CDR2 is FQNNGV. The CDR3 runs to 15 residues. In DNA form, the CDR3 reads TGTGCCAGCAGCCACTTTAGGGGAACTAACTATGGCTACACCTTC. It yields the protein CASSHFRGTNYGYTF. Combining the CDR3 with reference TRBV11-2 and TRBJ1-2 gives the whole variable domain EAGVAQSPRYKIIEKRQSVAFWCNPISGHATLYWYQQILGQGPKLLIQFQNNGVVDDSQLPKDRFSAERLKGVDSTLKIQPAKLEDSAVYLCASSHFRGTNYGYTFGSGTRLTVV.

The genes are TRBV30 and TRBJ2-5, with unresolved D. In germline, CDR1 is GTSNPN, CDR2 SVGIG (reference sequence). The CDR3 runs 12 residues. V lost 2 bases and J lost 1, with 5 bases in between. The CDR3 DNA reads as TGTGCCTGGAGTTCGGTCCAAGAGACCCAGTACTTC. It specifies CAWSSVQETQYF.

This clone was picked up one time. The V call is TRBV30, the J call TRBJ2-3; possibly TRBD2 for D (6 bases). V was trimmed by 2 bases and J by 2 bases, leaving 20 bases between them. Germline CDR1 reads GTSNPN; CDR2 reads SVGIG (reference sequence). CDR3 length: 17 amino acids. DNA for the CDR3: TGTGCCTGGAGTACGAAAGCGGTTAGCGGTTACACAGATACGCAGTATTTT. Residues: CAWSTKAVSGYTDTQYF.

The table lists this clone with a few counts. The J gene is TRBJ1-2, the V gene TRBV27, with D perhaps TRBD1 (6 bases). Trimming cost V 0 bases and J 5 bases, with 10 bases left between them. Germline V gives CDR1 MNHEY, CDR2 SMNVEV (reference sequence). This CDR3 contains 14 residues. CDR3 sequence (DNA): TGTGCCAGCAGTTTATCGAGGCAGGGGTATGGCTACACCTTC. Translation gives CASSLSRQGYGYTF.

A few counts support this clone. The rearrangement uses TRBV5-4 and TRBJ1-1, with D maybe TRBD1 (5 bases). This CDR3 is 17 amino acids long. Germline CDR1 is SGHNT and CDR2 is YYREEE (reference sequence). V was cut by 0 bases and J by 0 bases, with 15 bases left in between. CDR3 coding DNA: TGTGCCAGCAGCTTGGGTTCAGGGTTCAGCATGAACACTGAAGCTTTCTTT. This translates into CASSLGSGFSMNTEAFF.

The rearrangement joins TRBV30 to TRBJ2-1; 13 nucleotides agree with TRBD2. The V gene end was trimmed by 0 bases and the J gene end by 6 bases; junction bases not matched to a gene: 2. This CDR3 region has 15 residues. CDR1 and CDR2 from the germline V gene are GTSNPN and SVGIG (reference sequence). CDR3 coding DNA: TGTGCCTGGAGTGTAGGACTAGCGGGAGTCAATGAGCAGTTCTTC. Translating gives CAWSVGLAGVNEQFF.

The chain recombines TRBV9 with TRBJ2-2; TRBD1 is a possible D gene (6 bases). The germline CDR1 and CDR2 sequences are SGDLS and YYNGEE. Trimming stripped 4 bases from V and 6 bases from J, with 16 bases between. The CDR3 is made up of 15 amino acids. The CDR3 nucleotides are TGTGCCAGCAGCCCCAACAGGGTAGCAGCCGGGGAGCTGTTTTTT. Translating it yields CASSPNRVAAGELFF.

The V call is TRBV5-1, the J call TRBJ1-1, with D perhaps matching TRBD1 (6 bases). The V gene's germline CDR1 is SGHRS and CDR2 YFSETQ. Trimming stripped 0 bases from V and 6 bases from J, with 18 bases between. The CDR3 spans 16 residues. The CDR3 bases are TGCGCCAGCAGCTTGGTCGGGCGGGGGGCGGTAGCTGAAGCTTTCTTT. Its protein product is CASSLVGRGAVAEAFF.

The J gene is TRBJ2-1, the V gene TRBV5-4; 10 bases are shared with TRBD2. This CDR3 comprises 17 residues. Trimming cost V 0 bases and J 6 bases; bases outside gene matches: 9. Germline V gene lookup returns CDR1 SGHNT and CDR2 YYREEE (reference sequence). The CDR3 reads CASSLALAGVGSNEQFF. The CDR3 DNA reads as TGTGCCAGCAGCTTGGCTCTAGCGGGGGTAGGGAGCAATGAGCAGTTCTTC.

This clone is a singleton in its sample. This chain's CDR3 is CASSERGMNTEAFF. The CDR3 nucleotides are TGTGCCAGCAGTGAAAGGGGGATGAACACTGAAGCTTTCTTT. V is TRBV2 and J is TRBJ1-1; D is perhaps TRBD1 (6 bases). The CDR3 length is 14 residues. The germline V and J ends were trimmed by 2 bases and 0 bases, with 7 bases remaining between them. Germline CDR1 and CDR2: SNHLY and FYNNEI. The full variable domain, its missing parts supplied by reference TRBV2 and TRBJ1-1, is EPEVTQTPSHQVTQMGQEVILRCVPISNHLYFYWYRQILGQKVEFLVSFYNNEISEKSEIFDDQFSVERPDGSNFTLKIRSTKLEDSAMYFCASSERGMNTEAFFGQGTRLTVV.

The rearrangement links TRBV6-5 to TRBJ1-1, with D possibly being TRBD1 (5 bases). Germline-derived CDR1 and CDR2 are MNHEY and SVGAGI. CDR3 length: 14 amino acids. Trimming left V 2 bases short and J 2 bases short, with 9 bases between. The CDR3 DNA follows: TGTGCCAGCAGTTACAGGGACGGCAACACTGAAGCTTTCTTT. Encoded protein: CASSYRDGNTEAFF.

The chain links TRBV12-3 or TRBV12-4 to TRBJ1-1; D not resolved. The V gene lost 7 bases and the J gene lost 4 bases, with 13 bases spanning the gap. This CDR3 has 13 residues. The CDR3 DNA reads TGTGCCAGCATGAGGAGGAGGGTCACTGAAGCTTTCTTT. Translated: CASMRRRVTEAFF.